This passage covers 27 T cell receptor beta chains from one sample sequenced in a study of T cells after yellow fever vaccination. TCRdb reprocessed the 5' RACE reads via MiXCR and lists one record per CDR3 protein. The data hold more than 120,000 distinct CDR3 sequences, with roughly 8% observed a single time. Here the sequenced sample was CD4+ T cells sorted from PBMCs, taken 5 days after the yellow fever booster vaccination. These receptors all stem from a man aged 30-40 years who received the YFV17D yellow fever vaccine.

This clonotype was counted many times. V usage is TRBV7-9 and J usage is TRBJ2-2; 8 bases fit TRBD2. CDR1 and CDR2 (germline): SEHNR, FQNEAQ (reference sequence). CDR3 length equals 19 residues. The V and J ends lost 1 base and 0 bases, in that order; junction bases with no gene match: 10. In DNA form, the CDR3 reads TGTGCCAGCAGCTTAGGGAATAGCGGGAACCTCGCGAACACCGGGGAGCTGTTTTTT. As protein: CASSLGNSGNLANTGELFF.

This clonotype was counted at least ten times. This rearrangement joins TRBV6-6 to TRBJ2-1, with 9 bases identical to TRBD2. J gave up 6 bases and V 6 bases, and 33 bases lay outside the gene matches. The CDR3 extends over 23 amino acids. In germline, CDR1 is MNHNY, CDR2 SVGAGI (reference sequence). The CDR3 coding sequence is TGTGCCAGCAGGAGACTGGGATATCCGGGACTAGCTCCCCTCTTAGGGCGTTTCAATGAGCAGTTCTTC. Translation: CASRRLGYPGLAPLLGRFNEQFF.

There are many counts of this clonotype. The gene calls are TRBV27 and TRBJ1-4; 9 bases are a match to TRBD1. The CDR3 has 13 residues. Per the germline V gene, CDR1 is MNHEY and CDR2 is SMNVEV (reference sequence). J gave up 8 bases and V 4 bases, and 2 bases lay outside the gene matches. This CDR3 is CASSYRGREKLFF. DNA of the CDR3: TGTGCCAGCAGTTACAGGGGGCGCGAAAAACTGTTTTTT. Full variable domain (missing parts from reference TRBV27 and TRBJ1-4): EAQVTQNPRYLITVTGKKLTVTCSQNMNHEYMSWYRQDPGLGLRQIYYSMNVEVTDKGDVPEGYKVSRKEKRNFPLILESPSPNQTSLYFCASSYRGREKLFFGSGTQLSVL.

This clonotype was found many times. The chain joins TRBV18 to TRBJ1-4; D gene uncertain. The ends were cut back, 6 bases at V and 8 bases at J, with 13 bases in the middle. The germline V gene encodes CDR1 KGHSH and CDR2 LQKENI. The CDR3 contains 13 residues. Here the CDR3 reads CASSPDLGEKLFF. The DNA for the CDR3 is TGTGCCAGCTCCCCAGATTTGGGAGAAAAACTGTTTTTT.

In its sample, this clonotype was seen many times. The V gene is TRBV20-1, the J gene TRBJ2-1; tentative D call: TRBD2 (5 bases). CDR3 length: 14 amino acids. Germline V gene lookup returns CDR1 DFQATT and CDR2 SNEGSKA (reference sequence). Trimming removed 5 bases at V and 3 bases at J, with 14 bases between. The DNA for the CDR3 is TGCAGTGCTCCTAGGCCGGGATTCTACAATGAGCAGTTCTTC. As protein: CSAPRPGFYNEQFF.

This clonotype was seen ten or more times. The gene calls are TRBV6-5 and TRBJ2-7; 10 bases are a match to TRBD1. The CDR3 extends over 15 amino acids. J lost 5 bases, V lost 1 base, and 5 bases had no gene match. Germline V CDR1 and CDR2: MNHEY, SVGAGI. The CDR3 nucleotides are TGTGCCAGCAGTTACTTTGGACAGGGGGAACACGAGCAGTACTTC. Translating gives CASSYFGQGEHEQYF.

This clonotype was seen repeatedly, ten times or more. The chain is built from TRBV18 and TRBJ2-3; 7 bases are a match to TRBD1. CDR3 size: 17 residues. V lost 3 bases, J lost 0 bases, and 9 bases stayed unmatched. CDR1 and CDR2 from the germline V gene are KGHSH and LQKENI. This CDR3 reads CASSPAIQGPSTDTQYF. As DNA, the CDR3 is TGTGCCAGCTCACCTGCTATACAGGGGCCTAGCACAGATACGCAGTATTTT.

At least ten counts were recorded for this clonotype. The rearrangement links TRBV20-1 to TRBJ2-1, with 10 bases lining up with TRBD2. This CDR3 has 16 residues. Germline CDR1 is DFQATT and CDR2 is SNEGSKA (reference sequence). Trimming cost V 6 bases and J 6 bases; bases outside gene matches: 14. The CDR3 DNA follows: TGCAGTGCCACCCATTTTCTAGCGGGAGTGTCCAATGAGCAGTTCTTC. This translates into CSATHFLAGVSNEQFF.

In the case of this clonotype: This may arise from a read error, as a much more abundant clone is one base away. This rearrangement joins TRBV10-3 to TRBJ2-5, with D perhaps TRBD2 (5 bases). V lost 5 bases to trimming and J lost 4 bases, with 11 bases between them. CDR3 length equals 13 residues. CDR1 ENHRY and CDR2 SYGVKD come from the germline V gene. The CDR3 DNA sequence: TGTGCCATCAGTTCGGGGTACCCAGAGACCCAGTACTTC. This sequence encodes CAISSGYPETQYF.

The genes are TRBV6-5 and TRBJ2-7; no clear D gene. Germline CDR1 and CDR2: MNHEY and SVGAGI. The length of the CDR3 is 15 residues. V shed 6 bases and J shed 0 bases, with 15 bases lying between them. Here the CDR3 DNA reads TGTGCCAGCAGACCCGCCCAGCTAAGCTCCTACGAGCAGTACTTC. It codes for CASRPAQLSSYEQYF.

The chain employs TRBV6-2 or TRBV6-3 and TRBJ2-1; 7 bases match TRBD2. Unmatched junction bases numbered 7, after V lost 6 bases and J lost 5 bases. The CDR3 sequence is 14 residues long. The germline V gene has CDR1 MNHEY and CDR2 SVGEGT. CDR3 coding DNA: TGTGCCAGCAGCCGGGACTACCTTAACAATGAGCAGTTCTTC. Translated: CASSRDYLNNEQFF.

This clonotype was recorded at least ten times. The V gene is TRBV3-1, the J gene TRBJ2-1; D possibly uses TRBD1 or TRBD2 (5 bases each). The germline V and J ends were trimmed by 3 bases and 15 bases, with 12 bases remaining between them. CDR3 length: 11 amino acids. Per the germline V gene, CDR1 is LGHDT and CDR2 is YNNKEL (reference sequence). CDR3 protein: CASSHSPRGFF. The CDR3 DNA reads TGTGCCAGCAGCCATAGCCCGAGGGGGTTCTTC.

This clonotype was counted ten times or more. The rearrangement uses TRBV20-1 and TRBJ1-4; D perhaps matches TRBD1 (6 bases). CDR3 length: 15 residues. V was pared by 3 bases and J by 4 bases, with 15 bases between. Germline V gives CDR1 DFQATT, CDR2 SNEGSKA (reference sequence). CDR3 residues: CSASQGQSLNEKLFF. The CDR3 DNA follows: TGCAGTGCTAGCCAAGGACAGTCCCTTAATGAAAAACTGTTTTTT.

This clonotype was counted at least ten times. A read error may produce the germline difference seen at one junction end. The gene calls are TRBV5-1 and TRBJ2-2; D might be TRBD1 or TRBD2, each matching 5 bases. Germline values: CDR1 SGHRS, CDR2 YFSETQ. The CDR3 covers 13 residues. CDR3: CASSLGPTGELFF. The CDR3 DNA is TGTGCCAGCAGCCTGGGACCCACCGGGGAGCTGTTTTTT.

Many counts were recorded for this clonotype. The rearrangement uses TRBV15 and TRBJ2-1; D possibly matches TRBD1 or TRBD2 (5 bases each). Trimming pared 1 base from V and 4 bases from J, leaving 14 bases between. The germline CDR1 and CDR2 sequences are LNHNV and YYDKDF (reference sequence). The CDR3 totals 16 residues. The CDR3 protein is CATSRGGTSIYNEQFF. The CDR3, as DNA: TGTGCCACCAGCAGAGGAGGGACGAGTATATACAATGAGCAGTTCTTC. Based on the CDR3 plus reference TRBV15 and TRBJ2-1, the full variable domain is DAMVIQNPRYQVTQFGKPVTLSCSQTLNHNVMYWYQQKSSQAPKLLFHYYDKDFNNEADTPDNFQSRRPNTSFCFLDIRSPGLGDTAMYLCATSRGGTSIYNEQFFGPGTRLTVL.

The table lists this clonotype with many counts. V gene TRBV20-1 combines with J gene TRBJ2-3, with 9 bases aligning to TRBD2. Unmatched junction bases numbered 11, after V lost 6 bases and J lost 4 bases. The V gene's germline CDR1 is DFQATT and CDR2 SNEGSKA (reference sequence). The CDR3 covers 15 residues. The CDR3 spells CSAEEAGGTSDTQYF. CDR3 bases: TGCAGTGCAGAAGAAGCGGGAGGCACCTCAGATACGCAGTATTTT.

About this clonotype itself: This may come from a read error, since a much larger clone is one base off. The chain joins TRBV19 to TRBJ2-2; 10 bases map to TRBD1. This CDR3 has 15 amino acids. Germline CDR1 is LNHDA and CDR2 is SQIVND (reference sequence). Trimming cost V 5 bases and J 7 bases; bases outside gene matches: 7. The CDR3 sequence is CASSARQGADGELFF. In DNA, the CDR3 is TGTGCCAGTAGTGCCCGACAGGGGGCCGACGGGGAGCTGTTTTTT.

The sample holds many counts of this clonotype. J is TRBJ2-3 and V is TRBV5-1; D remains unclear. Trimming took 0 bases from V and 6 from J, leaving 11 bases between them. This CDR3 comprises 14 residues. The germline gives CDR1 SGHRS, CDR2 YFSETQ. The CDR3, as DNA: TGCGCCAGCAGCTTGGATGGGTCCAAGGATACGCAGTATTTT. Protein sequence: CASSLDGSKDTQYF.

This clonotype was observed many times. CDR3 sequence reads: CASTGTGSTNEQFF. CDR3 DNA: TGCGCCAGCACGGGGACAGGCAGTACTAATGAGCAGTTCTTC. The chain recombines TRBV5-1 with TRBJ2-1, with 8 positions matching TRBD1. The CDR3 spans 14 residues. Losses at the gene ends were 6 bases for V and 7 bases for J; bases not matched to a gene: 9. CDR1 is SGHRS and CDR2 is YFSETQ in the germline V gene.

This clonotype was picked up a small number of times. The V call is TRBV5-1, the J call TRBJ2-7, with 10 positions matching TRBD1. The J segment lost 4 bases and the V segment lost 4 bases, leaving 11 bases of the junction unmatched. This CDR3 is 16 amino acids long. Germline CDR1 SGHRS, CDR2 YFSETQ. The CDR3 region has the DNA TGCGCCAGCAGCCGACGAACGACAGGGGGCTCTTACGAGCAGTACTTC. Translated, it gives CASSRRTTGGSYEQYF.

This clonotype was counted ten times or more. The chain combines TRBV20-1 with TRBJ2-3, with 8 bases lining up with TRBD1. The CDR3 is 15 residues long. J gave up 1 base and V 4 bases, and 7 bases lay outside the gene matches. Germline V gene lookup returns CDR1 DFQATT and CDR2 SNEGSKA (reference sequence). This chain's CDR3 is CSATTGGRGTDTQYF. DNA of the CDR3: TGCAGTGCTACAACAGGGGGTAGGGGCACAGATACGCAGTATTTT.

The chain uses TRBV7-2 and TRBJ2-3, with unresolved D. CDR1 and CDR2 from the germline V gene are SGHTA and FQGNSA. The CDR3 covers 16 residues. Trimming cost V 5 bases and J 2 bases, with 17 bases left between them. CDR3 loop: CASSQDQLRYTDTQYF. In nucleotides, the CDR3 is TGTGCCAGCAGCCAGGACCAGTTGAGGTACACAGATACGCAGTATTTT.

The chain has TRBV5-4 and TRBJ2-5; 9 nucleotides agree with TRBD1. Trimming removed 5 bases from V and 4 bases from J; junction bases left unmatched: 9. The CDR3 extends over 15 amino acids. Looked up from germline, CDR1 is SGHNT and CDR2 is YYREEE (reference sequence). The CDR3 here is CASRTGQGRGETQYF. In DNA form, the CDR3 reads TGTGCCAGCAGGACGGGACAGGGCAGGGGAGAGACCCAGTACTTC.

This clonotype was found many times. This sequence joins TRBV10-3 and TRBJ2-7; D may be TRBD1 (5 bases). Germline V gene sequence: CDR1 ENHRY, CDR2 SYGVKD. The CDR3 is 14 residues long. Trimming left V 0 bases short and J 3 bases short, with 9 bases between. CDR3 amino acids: CAISESSRVYEQYF. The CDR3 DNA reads TGTGCCATCAGTGAGTCGTCCAGGGTCTACGAGCAGTACTTC.

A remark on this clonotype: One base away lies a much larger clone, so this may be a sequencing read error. The CDR3 loop is CHILRDDLKTGELFF. The CDR3 DNA follows: TGCCATATACTGCGGGACGACCTGAAAACCGGGGAGCTGTTTTTT. The chain uses TRBV5-1 and TRBJ2-2, with a tentative D call TRBD2 (6 bases). CDR3 length: 15 amino acids. Germline CDR1 reads SGHRS; CDR2 reads YFSETQ.

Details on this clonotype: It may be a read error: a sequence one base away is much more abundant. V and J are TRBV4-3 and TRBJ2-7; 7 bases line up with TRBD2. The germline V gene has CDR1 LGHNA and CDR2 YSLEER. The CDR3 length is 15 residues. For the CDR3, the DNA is TGCTCCAGCCGAAAAAGGGGACTACGAGCAAGAGAGCAGTACTTC. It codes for CSSRKRGLRAREQYF.

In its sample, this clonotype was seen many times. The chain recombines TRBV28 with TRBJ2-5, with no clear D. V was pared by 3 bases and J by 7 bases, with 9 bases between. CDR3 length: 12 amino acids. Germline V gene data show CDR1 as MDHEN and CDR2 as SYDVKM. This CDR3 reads CASSLPQRTQYF. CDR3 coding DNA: TGTGCCAGCAGTTTGCCCCAGAGGACCCAGTACTTC.